This T cell receptor beta chain was sequenced in a study of shared clonotypes between healthy human individuals. Study-level points and caveats: The sampled material consisted only of blood, and tissue repertoires are likely to differ.

Under the authors' procedure: ImmunoSEQ gave junction-only sequences without quality scores, so filtering differed. The data were produced by immunoSEQ multiplex PCR, yet TCRdb's version contains in-frame clones alone and is incomplete. For V, J and clone size, that table is used; D and trimming come from the DNA. The data show about 2.1 million clones, with around 93% seen just once and about 1.7% held by the top ten. Germline CDR1 reads MNHNS; CDR2 reads SASEGT. There are 15 residues in the CDR3. Trimming took 2 bases from V and 5 from J, leaving 16 bases between them. CD45RO-negative cells were positively selected for CCR7, leaving out terminally differentiated effector memory CD45RA+ cells. This clone was seen a single time. What it binds is not known.

The clonotype was recovered from a man aged 18 to 35 in good health. Some clones in this sample may be carry-over from other donors' samples. The V gene is TRBV6-1, the J gene TRBJ2-7; D tentatively reads TRBD1 or TRBD2 (5 bases each). Sequenced: naive CD8+ T cells from PBMCs. CDR3 nucleotide sequence: TGTGCCAGCAGTGAATACAGGACAATCGGGGACGAGCAGTACTTC. It yields the protein CASSEYRTIGDEQYF.